One T cell receptor beta chain is described in this entry. The entry originates in a study of technical replicates of blood from a handful of donors. TCRdb keeps only in-frame clones here, not all; method: immunoSEQ multiplex PCR. The table has more than 65,000 clones, 95% to 96% seen once; the top ten hold roughly 0.34%. The sequence was obtained from a human donor in good health. The sample taken for sequencing was T cells isolated from PBMCs.

The CDR3, as DNA: TGCGCCAGCAGTGAGGCGGGGGGCCTCTATGGCTACACCTTC. This codes for CASSEAGGLYGYTF. The chain combines TRBV10-2 with TRBJ1-2, with D maybe TRBD1 (6 bases). Trimming shortened V by 2 bases and J by 4 bases, and 11 bases separated the two germline ends. The CDR3 has 14 residues. Germline values: CDR1 WSHSY, CDR2 SAAADI.